The T cell receptor (beta chain) described here comes from a study of blood T cells in healthy people across ages. General study points: CMV infection status of these donors was not known.

The CDR3 is 11 amino acids. The V gene lost 8 bases and the J gene lost 10 bases, with 12 bases spanning the gap. CDR1 is ENHRY, CDR2 SYGVKD, per germline. With respect to this clonotype: Its antigen is undetermined.

Donors gave around 9.3 milliliters of peripheral blood apiece. PCR was performed a second time for about 7 to 12 cycles using a sample-barcoded 5' primer and a J-beta primer mix. Unique molecular identifiers of 12 random nucleotides labeled each cDNA. Using its own MiXCR run on the 5' RACE reads, TCRdb lists one record per CDR3 protein. Of more than 650,000 distinct CDR3 sequences listed, around half are singletons. The TCR comes from an elderly man in good health. The source material was blood. The chain is built from TRBV10-3 and TRBJ2-1; D could derive from TRBD1 or TRBD2 (5 bases each). CDR3 region: CAIGGRGEQFF. CDR3 coding DNA: TGTGCCATCGGAGGTCGGGGCGAGCAGTTCTTC.